These 11 T cell receptor beta chains originate from one sample sequenced in a study of blood T cell repertoires in COVID-19. Assay: immunoSEQ multiplex PCR; the TCRdb copy retains only in-frame clones and omits some. The sample shows approximately 80,000 clones, around 81% of them seen only once. What was sequenced was peripheral blood. These receptors were taken from an elderly man with acute or convalescent COVID-19.

V and J are TRBV2 and TRBJ1-1, with D tentatively TRBD1 (6 bases). The ends were cut back, 4 bases at V and 1 base at J, with 10 bases in the middle. Germline CDR1 is SNHLY and CDR2 is FYNNEI. The CDR3 loop spans 14 amino acids. The CDR3 bases are TGTGCCAGCAGTGGACAGGCTACGAACACTGAAGCTTTCTTT. Protein: CASSGQATNTEAFF. The full variable domain, in which reference TRBV2 and TRBJ1-1 provide the parts outside the CDR3, is EPEVTQTPSHQVTQMGQEVILRCVPISNHLYFYWYRQILGQKVEFLVSFYNNEISEKSEIFDDQFSVERPDGSNFTLKIRSTKLEDSAMYFCASSGQATNTEAFFGQGTRLTVV.

This clone was detected once. J is TRBJ1-3 and V is TRBV28; D unclear. This CDR3 comprises 12 residues. V was pared by 9 bases and J by 0 bases, with 6 bases between. Germline V gives CDR1 MDHEN, CDR2 SYDVKM. CDR3 amino acids: CARFYSGNTIYF. The CDR3 nucleotides read TGTGCCAGATTTTACTCTGGAAACACCATATATTTT.

This chain links TRBV12-3 or TRBV12-4 with TRBJ1-2, with 8 nucleotides matching TRBD1. With V trimmed by 5 bases and J by 6 bases, 5 bases remained unmatched. The length of the CDR3 is 13 residues. The chain's CDR3 is CASSPSGQDGYTF. CDR3 DNA: TGTGCCAGCAGTCCGTCGGGACAGGATGGCTACACCTTC.

The chain is built from TRBV4-1 and TRBJ2-3; D is unresolved. The CDR3 contains 15 residues. The germline gives CDR1 MGHRA, CDR2 YSYEKL. Trimming cost V 4 bases and J 1 base, with 12 bases left between them. The CDR3 here is CASSLHLTRTDTQYF. CDR3 bases: TGCGCCAGCAGCCTCCATTTGACTCGCACAGATACGCAGTATTTT.

The rearrangement uses TRBV19 and TRBJ2-7; perhaps TRBD2 as D (5 bases). The CDR3 totals 14 residues. Deletions cut 6 bases from V and 7 bases from J, with 19 bases between. Germline V gene sequence: CDR1 LNHDA, CDR2 SQIVND (reference sequence). The CDR3 here is CASRTQWATGEQYF. The CDR3 DNA reads TGTGCCAGTAGGACACAGTGGGCTACGGGGGAGCAGTACTTC.

The chain recombines TRBV27 with TRBJ1-2; perhaps TRBD1 as D (5 bases). CDR3 length equals 16 residues. Germline loops: CDR1 MNHEY, CDR2 SMNVEV (reference sequence). Trimming took 6 bases from V and 1 from J, leaving 18 bases between them. The CDR3 is CASSPDSRKFNYGYTF. Here the CDR3 DNA reads TGTGCCAGCAGCCCCGACAGCCGTAAATTTAACTATGGCTACACCTTC.

This clone turned up a few times. The chain links TRBV2 to TRBJ1-2; possible D gene TRBD1, 6 bases. The V end lost 2 bases, the J end lost 9 bases, and 16 bases lay between the germline ends. This CDR3 is 14 amino acids long. CDR1 is SNHLY, CDR2 FYNNEI, per germline. The CDR3 sequence is CASSESVGARRYTF. CDR3 in DNA: TGTGCCAGCAGTGAATCGGTGGGGGCTCGACGCTACACCTTC.

CDR3 in amino acids: CASGTTGATDTQYF. In nucleotides, the CDR3 is TGTGCCAGCGGAACTACAGGGGCCACAGATACGCAGTATTTT. This chain links TRBV7-3 with TRBJ2-3, with 7 bases matching TRBD1. The germline gives CDR1 SGHTA, CDR2 FQGTGA. V dropped 8 bases and J dropped 2; count of bases not matched to a gene: 7. The CDR3 has 14 amino acids.

This chain connects TRBV28 to TRBJ1-2, with D possibly TRBD1 on 6 matching bases. Germline V lookup: CDR1 MDHEN, CDR2 SYDVKM. V gave up 6 bases and J gave up 8 bases, with 22 bases separating them. The CDR3 has 15 residues. In DNA form, the CDR3 reads TGTGCCAGCAGCCTACGGGCAGGGGTGCTTTACGGCTACACCTTC. Its translation is CASSLRAGVLYGYTF.

This clone was detected only once. The chain links TRBV5-1 to TRBJ2-3; D call uncertain. The V gene lost 2 bases and the J gene lost 4 bases, with 5 bases spanning the gap. Germline V gene lookup returns CDR1 SGHRS and CDR2 YFSETQ. The CDR3 runs 12 residues. The CDR3 loop reads CASSLHPDTQYF. DNA of the CDR3: TGCGCCAGCAGCTTACACCCAGATACGCAGTATTTT.

V is TRBV2 and J is TRBJ1-4; 9 positions agree with TRBD1. V shed 6 bases, J shed 8 bases, and the junction held 10 bases outside the gene matches. Germline V gene data show CDR1 as SNHLY and CDR2 as FYNNEI. The CDR3 contains 15 residues. CDR3 region: CASRLQGASEEKLFF. DNA of the CDR3: TGTGCCAGCAGATTACAGGGGGCGAGCGAAGAAAAACTGTTTTTT.